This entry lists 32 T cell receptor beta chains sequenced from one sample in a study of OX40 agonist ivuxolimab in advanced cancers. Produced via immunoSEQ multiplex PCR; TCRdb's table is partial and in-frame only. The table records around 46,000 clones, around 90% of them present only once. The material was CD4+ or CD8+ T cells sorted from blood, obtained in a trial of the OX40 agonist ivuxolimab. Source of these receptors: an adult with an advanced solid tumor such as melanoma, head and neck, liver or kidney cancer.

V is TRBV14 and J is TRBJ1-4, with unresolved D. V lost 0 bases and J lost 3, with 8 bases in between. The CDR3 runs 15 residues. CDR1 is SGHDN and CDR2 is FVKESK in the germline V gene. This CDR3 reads CASSQEASPNEKLFF. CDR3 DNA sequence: TGTGCCAGCAGCCAAGAGGCCAGCCCTAATGAAAAACTGTTTTTT. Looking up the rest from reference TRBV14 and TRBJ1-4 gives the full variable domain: EAGVTQFPSHSVIEKGQTVTLRCDPISGHDNLYWYRRVMGKEIKFLLHFVKESKQDESGMPNNRFLAERTGGTYSTLKVQPAELEDSGVYFCASSQEASPNEKLFFGSGTQLSVL.

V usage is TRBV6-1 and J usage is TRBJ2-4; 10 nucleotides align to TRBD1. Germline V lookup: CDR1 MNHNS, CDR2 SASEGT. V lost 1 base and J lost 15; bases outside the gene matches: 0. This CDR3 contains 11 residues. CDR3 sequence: CASSEGDRGYF. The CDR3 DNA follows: TGTGCCAGCAGTGAAGGGGACAGGGGGTACTTC.

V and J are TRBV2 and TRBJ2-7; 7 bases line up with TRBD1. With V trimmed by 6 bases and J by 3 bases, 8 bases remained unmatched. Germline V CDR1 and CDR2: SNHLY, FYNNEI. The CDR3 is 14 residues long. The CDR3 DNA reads TGTGCCAGCAGCTCCACGGGACAGAGCTACGAGCAGTACTTC. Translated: CASSSTGQSYEQYF.

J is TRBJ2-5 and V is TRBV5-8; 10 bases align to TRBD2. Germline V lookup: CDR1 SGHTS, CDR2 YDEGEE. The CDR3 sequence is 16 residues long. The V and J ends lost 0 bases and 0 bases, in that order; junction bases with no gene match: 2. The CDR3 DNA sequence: TGTGCCAGCAGCTTGGAGCTAGCGGGGGACCAAGAGACCCAGTACTTC. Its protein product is CASSLELAGDQETQYF.

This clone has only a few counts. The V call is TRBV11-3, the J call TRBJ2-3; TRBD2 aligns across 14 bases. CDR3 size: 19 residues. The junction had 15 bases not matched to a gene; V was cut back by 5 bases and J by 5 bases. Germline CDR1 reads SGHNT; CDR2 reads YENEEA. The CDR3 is CASSGRGTSGSPAGDTQYF. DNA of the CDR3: TGTGCCAGCAGCGGCCGGGGGACTAGCGGGAGTCCCGCCGGAGATACGCAGTATTTT.

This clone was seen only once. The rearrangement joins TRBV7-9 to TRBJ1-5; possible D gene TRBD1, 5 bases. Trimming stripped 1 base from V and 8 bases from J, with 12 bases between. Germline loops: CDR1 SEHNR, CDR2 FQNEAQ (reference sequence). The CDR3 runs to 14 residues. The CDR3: CASSLVGVGEPQHF. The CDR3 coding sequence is TGTGCCAGCAGCTTAGTGGGGGTTGGAGAGCCCCAGCATTTT.

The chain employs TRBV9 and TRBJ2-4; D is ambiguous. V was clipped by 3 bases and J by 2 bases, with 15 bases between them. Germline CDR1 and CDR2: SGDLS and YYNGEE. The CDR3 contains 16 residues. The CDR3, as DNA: TGTGCCAGCAGCGCTAGATTGAGTGGCCCCAAAAACATTCAGTACTTC. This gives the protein CASSARLSGPKNIQYF.

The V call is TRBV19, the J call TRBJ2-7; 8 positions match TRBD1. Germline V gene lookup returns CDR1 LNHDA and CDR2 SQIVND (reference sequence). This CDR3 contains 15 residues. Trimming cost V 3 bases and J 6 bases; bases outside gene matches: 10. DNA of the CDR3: TGTGCCAGTAGTATTTACGATCAGGGGGCCTCCGAGCAGTACTTC. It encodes CASSIYDQGASEQYF.

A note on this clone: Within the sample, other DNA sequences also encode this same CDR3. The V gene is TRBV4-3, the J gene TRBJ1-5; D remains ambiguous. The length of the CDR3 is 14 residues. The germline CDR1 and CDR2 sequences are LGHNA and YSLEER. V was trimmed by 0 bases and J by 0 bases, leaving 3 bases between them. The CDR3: CASSQDPSNQPQHF. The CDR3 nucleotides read TGCGCCAGCAGCCAAGATCCTAGCAATCAGCCCCAGCATTTT.

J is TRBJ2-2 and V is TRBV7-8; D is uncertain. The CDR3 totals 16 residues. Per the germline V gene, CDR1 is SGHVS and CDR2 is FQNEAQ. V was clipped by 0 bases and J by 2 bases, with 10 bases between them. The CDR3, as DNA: TGTGCCAGCAGCTTAGCGTACCGGATCAACACCGGGGAGCTGTTTTTT. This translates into CASSLAYRINTGELFF. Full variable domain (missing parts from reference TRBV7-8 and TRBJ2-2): GAGVSQSPRYKVAKRGQDVALRCDPISGHVSLFWYQQALGQGPEFLTYFQNEAQLDKSGLPSDRFFAERPEGSVSTLKIQRTQQEDSAVYLCASSLAYRINTGELFFGEGSRLTVL.

The CDR3 region has the DNA TGCAGCGTTGAACTAGCGGGGTCGGAGACCCAGTACTTC. Translating it yields CSVELAGSETQYF. The genes are TRBV29-1 and TRBJ2-5; 9 bases line up with TRBD2. Germline V gives CDR1 SQVTM, CDR2 ANQGSEA. J lost 5 bases, V lost 2 bases, and 3 bases had no gene match. The CDR3 is 13 residues long.

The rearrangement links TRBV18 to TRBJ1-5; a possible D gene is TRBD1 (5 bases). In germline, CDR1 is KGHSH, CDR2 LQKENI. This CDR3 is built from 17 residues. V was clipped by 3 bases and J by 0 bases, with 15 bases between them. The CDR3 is CASSPVQGPYSNQPQHF. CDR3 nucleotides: TGTGCCAGCTCACCTGTCCAGGGACCTTATAGCAATCAGCCCCAGCATTTT.

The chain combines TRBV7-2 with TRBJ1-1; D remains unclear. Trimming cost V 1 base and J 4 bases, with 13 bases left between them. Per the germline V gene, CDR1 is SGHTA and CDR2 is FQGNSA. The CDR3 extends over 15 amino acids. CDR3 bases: TGTGCCAGCAGCTTAGATGAGAGGGCTAGCACTGAAGCTTTCTTT. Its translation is CASSLDERASTEAFF.

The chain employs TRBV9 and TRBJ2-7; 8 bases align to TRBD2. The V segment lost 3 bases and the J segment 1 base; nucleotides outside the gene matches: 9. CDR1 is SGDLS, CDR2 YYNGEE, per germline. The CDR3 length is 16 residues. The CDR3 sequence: CASSGLGTRGSYEQYF. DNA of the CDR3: TGTGCCAGCAGCGGACTCGGGACTAGGGGGTCCTACGAGCAGTACTTC.

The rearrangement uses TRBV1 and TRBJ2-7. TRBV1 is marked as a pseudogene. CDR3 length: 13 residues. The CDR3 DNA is TGCACCAGGAGCGGGGTCTGGGTGGAAGAGCAGTACTTC. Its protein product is CTRSGVWVEEQYF.

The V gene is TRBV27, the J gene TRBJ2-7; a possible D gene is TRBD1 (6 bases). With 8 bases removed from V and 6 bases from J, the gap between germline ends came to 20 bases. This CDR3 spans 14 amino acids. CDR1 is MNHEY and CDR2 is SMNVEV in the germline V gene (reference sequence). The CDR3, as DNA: TGTGCCAGCGGCCTGGTTGGGCCAGGGGCCGAGCAGTACTTC. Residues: CASGLVGPGAEQYF.

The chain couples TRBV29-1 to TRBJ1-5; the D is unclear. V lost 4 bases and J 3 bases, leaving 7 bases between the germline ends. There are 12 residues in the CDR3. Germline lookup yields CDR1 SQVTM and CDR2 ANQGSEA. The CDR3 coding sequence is TGCAGCGTTGCACAGATCAATCAGCCCCAGCATTTT. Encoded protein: CSVAQINQPQHF. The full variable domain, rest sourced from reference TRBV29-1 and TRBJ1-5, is SAVISQKPSRDICQRGTSLTIQCQVDSQVTMMFWYRQQPGQSLTLIATANQGSEATYESGFVIDKFPISRPNLTFSTLTVSNMSPEDSSIYLCSVAQINQPQHFGDGTRLSIL.

The CDR3 reads CASSGSGGAADTQYF. The DNA of the CDR3 is TGTGCCAGTAGTGGTAGCGGGGGGGCGGCAGATACGCAGTATTTT. The genes are TRBV19 and TRBJ2-3; 11 bases are shared with TRBD2. The CDR3 is 15 amino acids. With V trimmed by 5 bases and J by 4 bases, 5 bases remained unmatched. The germline V gene has CDR1 LNHDA and CDR2 SQIVND (reference sequence). Filled out from reference TRBV19 and TRBJ2-3, the complete variable domain reads DGGITQSPKYLFRKEGQNVTLSCEQNLNHDAMYWYRQDPGQGLRLIYYSQIVNDFQKGDIAEGYSVSREKKESFPLTVTSAQKNPTAFYLCASSGSGGAADTQYFGPGTRLTVL.

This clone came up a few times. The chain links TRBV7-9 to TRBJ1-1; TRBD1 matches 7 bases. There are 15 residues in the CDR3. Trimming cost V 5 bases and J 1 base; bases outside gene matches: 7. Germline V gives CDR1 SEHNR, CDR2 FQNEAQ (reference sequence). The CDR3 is CASSPTGYRNTEAFF. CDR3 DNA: TGTGCCAGCAGCCCGACAGGGTATCGGAACACTGAAGCTTTCTTT.

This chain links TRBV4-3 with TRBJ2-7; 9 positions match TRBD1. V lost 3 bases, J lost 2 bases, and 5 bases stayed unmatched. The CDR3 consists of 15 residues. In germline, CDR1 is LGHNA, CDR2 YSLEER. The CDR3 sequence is CASSHYTGGAYEQYF. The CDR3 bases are TGCGCCAGCAGCCACTACACAGGGGGCGCCTACGAGCAGTACTTC.

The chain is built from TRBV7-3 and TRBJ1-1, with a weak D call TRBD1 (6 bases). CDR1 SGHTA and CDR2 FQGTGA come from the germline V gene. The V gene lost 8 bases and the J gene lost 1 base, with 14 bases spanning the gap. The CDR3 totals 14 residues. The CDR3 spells CASGHGTPNTEAFF. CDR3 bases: TGTGCCAGCGGACACGGGACACCGAACACTGAAGCTTTCTTT. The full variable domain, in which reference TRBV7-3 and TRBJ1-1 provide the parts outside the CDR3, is GAGVSQTPSNKVTEKGKYVELRCDPISGHTALYWYRQSLGQGPEFLIYFQGTGAADDSGLPNDRFFAVRPEGSVSTLKIQRTERGDSAVYLCASGHGTPNTEAFFGQGTRLTVV.

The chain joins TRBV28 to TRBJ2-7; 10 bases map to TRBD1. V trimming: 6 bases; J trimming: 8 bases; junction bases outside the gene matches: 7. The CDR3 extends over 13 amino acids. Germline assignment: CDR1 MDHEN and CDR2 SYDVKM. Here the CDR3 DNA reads TGTGCCAGCAGCCTCCGGGACAGGGGACAGCAGTACTTC. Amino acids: CASSLRDRGQQYF.

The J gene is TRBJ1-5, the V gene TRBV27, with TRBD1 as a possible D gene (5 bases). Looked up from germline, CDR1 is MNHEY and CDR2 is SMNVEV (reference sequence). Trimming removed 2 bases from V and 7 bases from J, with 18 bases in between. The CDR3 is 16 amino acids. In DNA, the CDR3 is TGTGCCAGCAGTTTACGAGGGACCCTGGTCCCCCAGCCCCAGCATTTT. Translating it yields CASSLRGTLVPQPQHF.

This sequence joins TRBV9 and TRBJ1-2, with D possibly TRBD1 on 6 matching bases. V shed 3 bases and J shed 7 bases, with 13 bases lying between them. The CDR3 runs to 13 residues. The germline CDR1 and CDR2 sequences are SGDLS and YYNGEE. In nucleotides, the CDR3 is TGTGCCAGCAGCGGTGGGGGGGCTGTTGGCTACACCTTC. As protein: CASSGGGAVGYTF. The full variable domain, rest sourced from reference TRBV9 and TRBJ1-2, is DSGVTQTPKHLITATGQRVTLRCSPRSGDLSVYWYQQSLDQGLQFLIQYYNGEERAKGNILERFSAQQFPDLHSELNLSSLELGDSALYFCASSGGGAVGYTFGSGTRLTVV.

The CDR3 sequence: CASSFGDGTEAFF. The CDR3 DNA reads TGTGCCAGCAGCTTTGGGGACGGGACTGAAGCTTTCTTT. V is TRBV13 and J is TRBJ1-1; D possibly corresponds to TRBD1 (5 bases). This CDR3 has 13 amino acids. Germline CDR1 and CDR2: PRHDT and FYEKMQ (reference sequence). Trimming stripped 3 bases from V and 5 bases from J, with 10 bases between.

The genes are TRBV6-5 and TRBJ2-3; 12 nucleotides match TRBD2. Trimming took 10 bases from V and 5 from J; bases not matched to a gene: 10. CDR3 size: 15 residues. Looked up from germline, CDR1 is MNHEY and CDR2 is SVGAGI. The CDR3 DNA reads TGTGCCACAATCCAGACTAGCGGGGGTGTAGATACGCAGTATTTT. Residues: CATIQTSGGVDTQYF.

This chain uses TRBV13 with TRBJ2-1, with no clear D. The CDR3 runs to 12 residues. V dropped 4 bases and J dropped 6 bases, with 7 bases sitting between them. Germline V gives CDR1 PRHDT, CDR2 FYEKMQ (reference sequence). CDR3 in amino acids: CASSSSSNEQFF. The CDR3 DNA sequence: TGTGCCAGCAGCTCCTCTAGCAATGAGCAGTTCTTC.

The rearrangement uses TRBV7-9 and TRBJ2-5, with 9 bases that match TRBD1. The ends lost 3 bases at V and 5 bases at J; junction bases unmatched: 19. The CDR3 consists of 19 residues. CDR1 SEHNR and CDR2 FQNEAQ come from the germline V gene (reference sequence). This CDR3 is CASSLRSVGQGVFGETQYF. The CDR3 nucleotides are TGTGCCAGCAGCTTGAGGTCCGTGGGACAGGGAGTGTTTGGGGAGACCCAGTACTTC. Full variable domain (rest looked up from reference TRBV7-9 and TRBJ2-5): DTGVSQNPRHKITKRGQNVTFRCDPISEHNRLYWYRQTLGQGPEFLTYFQNEAQLEKSRLLSDRFSAERPKGSFSTLEIQRTEQGDSAMYLCASSLRSVGQGVFGETQYFGPGTRLLVL.

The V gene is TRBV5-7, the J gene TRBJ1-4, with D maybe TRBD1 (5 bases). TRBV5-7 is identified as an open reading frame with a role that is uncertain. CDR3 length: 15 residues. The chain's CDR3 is CASRGGLVTNEKLFF. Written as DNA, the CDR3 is TGTGCGAGCCGGGGGGGGTTAGTAACTAATGAAAAACTGTTTTTT.

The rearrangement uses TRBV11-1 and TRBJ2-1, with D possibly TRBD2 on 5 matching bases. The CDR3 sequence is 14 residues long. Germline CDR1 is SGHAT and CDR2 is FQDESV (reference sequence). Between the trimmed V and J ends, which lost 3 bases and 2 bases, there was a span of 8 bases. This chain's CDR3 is CASSLSGTYNEQFF. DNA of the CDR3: TGTGCCAGCAGCTTGAGCGGAACCTACAATGAGCAGTTCTTC.

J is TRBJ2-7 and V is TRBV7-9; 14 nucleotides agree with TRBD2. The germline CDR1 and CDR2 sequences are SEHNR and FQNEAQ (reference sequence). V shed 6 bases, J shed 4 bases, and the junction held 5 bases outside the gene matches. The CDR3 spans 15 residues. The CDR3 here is CASSGTSGSLYEQYF. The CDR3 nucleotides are TGTGCCAGCAGTGGGACTAGCGGGAGTCTTTACGAGCAGTACTTC.

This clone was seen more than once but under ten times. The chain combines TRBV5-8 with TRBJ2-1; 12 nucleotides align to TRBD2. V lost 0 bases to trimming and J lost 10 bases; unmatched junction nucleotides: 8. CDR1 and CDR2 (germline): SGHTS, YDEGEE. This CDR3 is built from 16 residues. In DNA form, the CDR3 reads TGTGCCAGCAGCTTGGCCGGGCTAGCGGGAGGGCCCGAGCAGTTCTTC. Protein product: CASSLAGLAGGPEQFF.